The clone carrying this TCR beta chain was detected a few times. The V gene lost 4 bases and the J gene lost 7 bases, with 13 bases spanning the gap. The CDR3 length is 13 residues. Germline assignment: CDR1 MDHEN and CDR2 SYDVKM. This sample is drawn from a study of patients and donors after allogeneic stem cell transplantation. TCRdb analysed the RT-PCR reads with MiXCR anew, one entry per CDR3 protein. The table shows roughly 200,000 distinct CDR3 sequences, with roughly 38% occurring only once. The chain employs TRBV28 and TRBJ1-1, with D perhaps TRBD1 (6 bases). Sequencing was done on a sample of blood, either unsorted or a sorted T cell fraction (not recorded which). This TCR derives from a human donor who was either an allogeneic HSCT recipient or a stem cell or donor lymphocyte infusion donor (not recorded which). It is not recorded whose cells these are; they may come from a transplant donor. The CDR3 DNA follows: TGTGCCAGCAGTTCGCAGAGGGGGGGTGAAGCTTTCTTT. This gives the protein CASSSQRGGEAFF.